A single sample gave rise to the 24 T cell receptor beta chains below, sequenced in a study of blood T cell repertoires in COVID-19. Only in-frame clones appear in the TCRdb table, and some are missing; sequencing was by immunoSEQ multiplex PCR. The data contain over 150,000 clones, about four fifths of them singletons. Sequences were obtained from peripheral blood. The receptors originated from a woman older than 75 with COVID-19, enrolled during active disease.

The chain combines TRBV18 with TRBJ1-4, with 7 nucleotides matching TRBD1. The CDR3 spans 13 residues. Trimming removed 3 bases from V and 7 bases from J; junction bases left unmatched: 2. CDR1 and CDR2 from the germline V gene are KGHSH and LQKENI. DNA of the CDR3: TGTGCCAGCTCACCGGGGACAGCTGAAAAACTGTTTTTT. Protein sequence: CASSPGTAEKLFF. Full variable domain (remainder filled in from reference TRBV18 and TRBJ1-4): NAGVMQNPRHLVRRRGQEARLRCSPMKGHSHVYWYRQLPEEGLKFMVYLQKENIIDESGMPKERFSAEFPKEGPSILRIQQVVRGDSAAYFCASSPGTAEKLFFGSGTQLSVL.

The rearrangement links TRBV19 to TRBJ1-4; no reliable D call. V shed 5 bases and J shed 7 bases, with 11 bases lying between them. The germline gives CDR1 LNHDA, CDR2 SQIVND (reference sequence). This CDR3 has 13 amino acids. The DNA of the CDR3 is TGTGCCAGTAGTCGGGATCTGCGTGAAAAACTGTTTTTT. Protein sequence: CASSRDLREKLFF.

The chain combines TRBV6-5 with TRBJ1-2; no definite D call. This CDR3 is 13 amino acids long. CDR1 is MNHEY and CDR2 is SVGAGI in the germline V gene. V was trimmed by 2 bases and J by 1 base, leaving 5 bases between them. The CDR3 DNA follows: TGTGCCAGCAGTTACGACAATAACTATGGCTACACCTTC. Translation: CASSYDNNYGYTF.

This rearrangement joins TRBV5-1 to TRBJ2-3; 9 bases align to TRBD2. The CDR3 runs 13 residues. Trimming at V came to 0 bases and at J to 13 bases, leaving 6 bases not matched to a gene. Germline CDR1 reads SGHRS; CDR2 reads YFSETQ. Here the CDR3 reads CASSLDGSGGKYF. In DNA form, the CDR3 reads TGCGCCAGCAGCTTGGATGGCAGCGGGGGGAAGTATTTT.

This chain uses TRBV10-3 with TRBJ1-1, with D perhaps TRBD1 (5 bases). The CDR3 extends over 16 amino acids. V was trimmed by 1 base and J by 0 bases, leaving 12 bases between them. Germline V gives CDR1 ENHRY, CDR2 SYGVKD. CDR3 in DNA: TGTGCCATCAGTGAGTACGGGGGTGAACTGAACACTGAAGCTTTCTTT. As protein: CAISEYGGELNTEAFF.

The gene calls are TRBV5-1 and TRBJ2-7; perhaps TRBD2 as D (6 bases). This CDR3 region has 16 residues. Germline-derived CDR1 and CDR2 are SGHRS and YFSETQ. Trimming removed 0 bases at V and 4 bases at J, with 17 bases between. CDR3 protein: CASSLGARGSLYEQYF. As DNA, the CDR3 is TGCGCCAGCAGCTTGGGGGCGCGGGGAAGCCTTTACGAGCAGTACTTC.

The chain employs TRBV7-9 and TRBJ2-7; 7 bases align to TRBD1. CDR3 length: 15 residues. The junction had 9 bases not matched to a gene; V was cut back by 4 bases and J by 3 bases. The germline CDR1 and CDR2 sequences are SEHNR and FQNEAQ (reference sequence). The CDR3 nucleotides are TGTGCCAGCAGCTCCGGACAGGTCTTGCGCTACGAGCAGTACTTC. Amino acid sequence: CASSSGQVLRYEQYF.

The chain is built from TRBV7-8 and TRBJ2-1; the match to TRBD2 covers 15 bases. The CDR3 sequence is 19 residues long. Looked up from germline, CDR1 is SGHVS and CDR2 is FQNEAQ. The J segment lost 7 bases and the V segment lost 1 base, leaving 11 bases of the junction unmatched. In DNA, the CDR3 is TGTGCCAGCAGCTTAGGCTTGGGGACTAGCGGGAGGAGAGGGAATGAGCAGTTCTTC. Protein sequence: CASSLGLGTSGRRGNEQFF.

V is TRBV6-5 and J is TRBJ2-1, with 8 bases aligning to TRBD2. The J segment lost 0 bases and the V segment lost 6 bases, leaving 4 bases of the junction unmatched. The CDR3 spans 15 residues. Looked up from germline, CDR1 is MNHEY and CDR2 is SVGAGI. CDR3 region: CASSLAGVSYNEQFF. The CDR3 DNA is TGTGCCAGCAGCCTAGCGGGTGTCTCCTACAATGAGCAGTTCTTC.

The gene calls are TRBV6-1 and TRBJ1-5; D is uncertain. This CDR3 has 14 residues. V lost 3 bases and J 4 bases, leaving 10 bases between the germline ends. The germline CDR1 and CDR2 sequences are MNHNS and SASEGT. CDR3: CASSDPGRNQPQHF. For the CDR3, the DNA is TGTGCCAGCAGTGACCCCGGTCGGAATCAGCCCCAGCATTTT.

The chain employs TRBV2 and TRBJ2-7; maybe TRBD2 (5 bases). Per germline, CDR1 SNHLY and CDR2 FYNNEI. V dropped 4 bases and J dropped 1 base, with 8 bases sitting between them. The CDR3 totals 13 residues. Here the CDR3 DNA reads TGTGCCAGCAGTGGCGAGGGTTCCTACGAGCAGTACTTC. This encodes CASSGEGSYEQYF. The entire variable domain, with the rest obtained from reference TRBV2 and TRBJ2-7, is as follows: EPEVTQTPSHQVTQMGQEVILRCVPISNHLYFYWYRQILGQKVEFLVSFYNNEISEKSEIFDDQFSVERPDGSNFTLKIRSTKLEDSAMYFCASSGEGSYEQYFGPGTRLTVT.

The V call is TRBV19, the J call TRBJ1-5; TRBD1 is a possible D gene (6 bases). CDR1 is LNHDA and CDR2 is SQIVND in the germline V gene (reference sequence). The CDR3 is 13 residues long. V dropped 6 bases and J dropped 7 bases, with 13 bases sitting between them. The CDR3 region is CASSRDKRQPQHF. Here the CDR3 DNA reads TGTGCCAGTAGCCGGGACAAACGACAGCCCCAGCATTTT.

This clone was seen a single time. The rearrangement joins TRBV2 to TRBJ1-5, with D maybe TRBD1 (5 bases). The CDR3 has 15 amino acids. Germline assignment: CDR1 SNHLY and CDR2 FYNNEI. V lost 4 bases, J lost 2 bases, and 12 bases lay in between. The chain's CDR3 is CASSGTPGGNQPQHF. CDR3 in DNA: TGTGCCAGCAGTGGAACCCCGGGGGGCAATCAGCCCCAGCATTTT.

The chain is built from TRBV10-3 and TRBJ1-4; no clear D gene. The germline gives CDR1 ENHRY, CDR2 SYGVKD. The CDR3 contains 15 residues. V dropped 3 bases and J dropped 8 bases, with 16 bases sitting between them. This chain's CDR3 is CAISDGGIGGEKLFF. Here the CDR3 DNA reads TGTGCCATCAGTGATGGAGGGATAGGTGGCGAAAAACTGTTTTTT.

The CDR3 is CASSTAPGQGGGNSPLHF. Here the CDR3 DNA reads TGTGCCAGTAGTACCGCTCCGGGACAGGGGGGAGGTAATTCACCCCTCCACTTT. The gene calls are TRBV19 and TRBJ1-6, with TRBD1 matching 11 bases. This CDR3 is built from 18 residues. V was clipped by 4 bases and J by 6 bases; unmatched bases: 11. Germline loops: CDR1 LNHDA, CDR2 SQIVND (reference sequence). Supplemented by reference TRBV19 and TRBJ1-6, the full variable domain reads DGGITQSPKYLFRKEGQNVTLSCEQNLNHDAMYWYRQDPGQGLRLIYYSQIVNDFQKGDIAEGYSVSREKKESFPLTVTSAQKNPTAFYLCASSTAPGQGGGNSPLHFGNGTRLTVT.

The chain joins TRBV7-6 to TRBJ2-2; 8 bases are shared with TRBD2. V was pared by 5 bases and J by 4 bases, with 6 bases of the junction left unmatched. The CDR3 length is 15 residues. Germline V CDR1 and CDR2: SGHVS, FNYEAQ. CDR3 region: CASSLPGGGTGELFF. As DNA, the CDR3 is TGTGCCAGCAGCCTCCCGGGGGGGGGCACCGGGGAGCTGTTTTTT.

The CDR3 DNA is TGTGCCAGCAGCTTACAGGGGAGCTATGGCTACACCTTC. It specifies CASSLQGSYGYTF. The chain recombines TRBV11-2 with TRBJ1-2, with a weak D call TRBD1 (6 bases). Germline loops: CDR1 SGHAT, CDR2 FQNNGV. This CDR3 region has 13 residues. V lost 2 bases, J lost 4 bases, and 8 bases lay in between.

As regards this clone: The sample holds other DNA sequences that translate to the same CDR3. V usage is TRBV5-1 and J usage is TRBJ2-2; the match to TRBD1 covers 7 bases. Trimming took 4 bases from V and 1 from J; bases not matched to a gene: 1. The CDR3 totals 14 residues. In germline, CDR1 is SGHRS, CDR2 YFSETQ. This chain's CDR3 is CASSRQGNTGELFF. The CDR3 DNA reads as TGCGCCAGCAGCAGACAGGGGAACACCGGGGAGCTGTTTTTT.

The gene calls are TRBV28 and TRBJ2-5, with D perhaps TRBD1 (7 bases). In germline, CDR1 is MDHEN, CDR2 SYDVKM. V lost 6 bases, J lost 3 bases, and 14 bases lay in between. The CDR3 is made up of 14 amino acids. CDR3 sequence reads: CASSQGGAKETQYF. The CDR3 nucleotides are TGTGCCAGCAGCCAGGGGGGAGCGAAAGAGACCCAGTACTTC. Together with reference TRBV28 and TRBJ2-5, the CDR3 gives the full variable domain: DVKVTQSSRYLVKRTGEKVFLECVQDMDHENMFWYRQDPGLGLRLIYFSYDVKMKEKGDIPEGYSVSREKKERFSLILESASTNQTSMYLCASSQGGAKETQYFGPGTRLLVL.

The genes are TRBV3-1 (or the pseudogene TRBV3-2) and TRBJ2-3, with no clear D. The CDR3 covers 14 residues. Germline values: CDR1 LGHDT, CDR2 YNNKEL (reference sequence). The V end lost 4 bases, the J end lost 2 bases, and 10 bases lay between the germline ends. CDR3 loop: CASSPYPSTDTQYF. The CDR3 nucleotides are TGTGCCAGCAGCCCCTACCCTTCCACAGATACGCAGTATTTT.

This chain uses TRBV5-1 with TRBJ1-1; no firm D call. V lost 2 bases and J 1 base, leaving 6 bases between the germline ends. CDR1 and CDR2 from the germline V gene are SGHRS and YFSETQ. The CDR3 loop spans 13 amino acids. The CDR3 sequence: CASSFRGNTEAFF. CDR3 nucleotides: TGCGCCAGCAGCTTCCGCGGGAACACTGAAGCTTTCTTT. Filled out from reference TRBV5-1 and TRBJ1-1, the complete variable domain reads KAGVTQTPRYLIKTRGQQVTLSCSPISGHRSVSWYQQTPGQGLQFLFEYFSETQRNKGNFPGRFSGRQFSNSRSEMNVSTLELGDSALYLCASSFRGNTEAFFGQGTRLTVV.

The chain is built from TRBV27 and TRBJ2-1; TRBD2 matches at 9 bases. Unmatched junction bases numbered 9, after V lost 1 base and J lost 8 bases. Per the germline V gene, CDR1 is MNHEY and CDR2 is SMNVEV (reference sequence). This CDR3 comprises 16 residues. The CDR3: CASSLLFLAGRDEQFF. CDR3 in DNA: TGTGCCAGCAGTTTATTATTCCTAGCGGGAAGGGATGAGCAGTTCTTC.

V and J are TRBV5-1 and TRBJ2-1; D is possibly TRBD2 (7 bases). Looked up from germline, CDR1 is SGHRS and CDR2 is YFSETQ. The V end lost 3 bases, the J end lost 3 bases, and 19 bases lay between the germline ends. The CDR3 is made up of 17 amino acids. CDR3 sequence: CASSSSQGSGGYNEQFF. The CDR3 nucleotides read TGCGCCAGCAGCTCATCACAGGGTTCGGGGGGCTACAATGAGCAGTTCTTC.

This clone was detected a few times. The germline gene is not matched at one end of the junction; a read error may be the cause. This sequence joins TRBV7-2 and TRBJ1-2; D not certain. Germline CDR1 and CDR2: SGHTA and FQGNSA. The CDR3 sequence is 12 residues long. The CDR3 region is CASSSDGVGHTF. CDR3 DNA: TGTGCCAGCAGCTCAGACGGGGTTGGCCACACCTTC.